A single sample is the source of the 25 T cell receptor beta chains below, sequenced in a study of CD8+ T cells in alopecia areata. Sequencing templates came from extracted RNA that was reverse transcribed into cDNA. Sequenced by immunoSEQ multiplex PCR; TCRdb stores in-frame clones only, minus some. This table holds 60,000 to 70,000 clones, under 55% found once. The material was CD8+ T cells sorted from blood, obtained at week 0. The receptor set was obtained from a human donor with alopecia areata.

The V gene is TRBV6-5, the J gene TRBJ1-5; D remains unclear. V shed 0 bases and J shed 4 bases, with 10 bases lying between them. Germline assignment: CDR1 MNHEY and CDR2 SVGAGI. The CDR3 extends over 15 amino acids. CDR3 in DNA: TGTGCCAGCAGTTACTCGATGGCCGGGAATCAGCCCCAGCATTTT. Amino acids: CASSYSMAGNQPQHF.

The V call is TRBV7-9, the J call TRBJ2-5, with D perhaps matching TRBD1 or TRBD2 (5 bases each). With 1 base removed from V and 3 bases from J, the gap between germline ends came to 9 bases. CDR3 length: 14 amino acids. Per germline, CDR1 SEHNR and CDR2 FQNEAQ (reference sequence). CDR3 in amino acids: CASSLGGTKETQYF. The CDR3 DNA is TGTGCCAGCAGCTTAGGAGGGACCAAAGAGACCCAGTACTTC.

The CDR3 region has the DNA TGTGCCACCAGCAGAGCGGGCGGGAGGGGGGCAGATACGCAGTATTTT. This gives the protein CATSRAGGRGADTQYF. The genes are TRBV15 and TRBJ2-3; 9 bases fit TRBD2. Germline values: CDR1 LNHNV, CDR2 YYDKDF (reference sequence). V shed 1 base, J shed 4 bases, and the junction held 6 bases outside the gene matches. The CDR3 is made up of 16 amino acids.

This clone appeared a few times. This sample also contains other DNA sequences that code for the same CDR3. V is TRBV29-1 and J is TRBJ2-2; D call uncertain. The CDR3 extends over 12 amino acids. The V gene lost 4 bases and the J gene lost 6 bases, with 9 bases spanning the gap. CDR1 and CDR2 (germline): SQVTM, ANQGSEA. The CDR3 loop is CSVVVGSGELFF. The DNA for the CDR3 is TGCAGCGTTGTTGTCGGGTCCGGGGAGCTGTTTTTT.

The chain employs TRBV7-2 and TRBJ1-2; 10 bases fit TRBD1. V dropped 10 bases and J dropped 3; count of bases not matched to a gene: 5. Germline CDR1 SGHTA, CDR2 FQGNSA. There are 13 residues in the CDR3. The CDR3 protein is CATAGQGDYGYTF. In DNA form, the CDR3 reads TGTGCCACCGCCGGACAGGGGGACTATGGCTACACCTTC.

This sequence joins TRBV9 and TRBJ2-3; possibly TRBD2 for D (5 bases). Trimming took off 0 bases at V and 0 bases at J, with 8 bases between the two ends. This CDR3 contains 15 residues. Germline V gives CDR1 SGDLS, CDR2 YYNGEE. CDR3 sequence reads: CASSVDGVSTDTQYF. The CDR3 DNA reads TGTGCCAGCAGCGTAGACGGGGTTAGCACAGATACGCAGTATTTT. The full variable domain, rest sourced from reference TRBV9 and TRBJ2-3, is DSGVTQTPKHLITATGQRVTLRCSPRSGDLSVYWYQQSLDQGLQFLIQYYNGEERAKGNILERFSAQQFPDLHSELNLSSLELGDSALYFCASSVDGVSTDTQYFGPGTRLTVL.

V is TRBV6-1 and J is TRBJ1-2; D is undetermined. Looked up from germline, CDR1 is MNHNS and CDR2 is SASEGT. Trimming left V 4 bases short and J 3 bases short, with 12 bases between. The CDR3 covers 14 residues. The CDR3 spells CASSAHSEYYGYTF. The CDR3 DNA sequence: TGTGCCAGCAGTGCTCACAGTGAATACTATGGCTACACCTTC.

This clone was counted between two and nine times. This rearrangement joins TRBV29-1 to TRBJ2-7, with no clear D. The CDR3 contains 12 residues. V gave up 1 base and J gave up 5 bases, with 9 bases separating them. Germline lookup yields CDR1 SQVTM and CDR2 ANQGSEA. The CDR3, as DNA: TGCAGCGTTGAAGTGCGAGTCCACGAGCAGTACTTC. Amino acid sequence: CSVEVRVHEQYF.

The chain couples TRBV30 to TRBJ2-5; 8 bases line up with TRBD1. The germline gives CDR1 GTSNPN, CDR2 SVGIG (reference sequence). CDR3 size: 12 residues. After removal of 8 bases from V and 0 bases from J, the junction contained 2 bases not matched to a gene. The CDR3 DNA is TGTGCCGGGACAGGTAACCAAGAGACCCAGTACTTC. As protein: CAGTGNQETQYF.

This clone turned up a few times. The CDR3, as DNA: TGCAGCGTCGTTGACCACTACGAGCAGTACTTC. Protein sequence: CSVVDHYEQYF. V gene TRBV29-1 combines with J gene TRBJ2-7; D not certain. V gave up 6 bases and J gave up 3 bases, with 9 bases separating them. CDR1 is SQVTM, CDR2 ANQGSEA, per germline. The CDR3 contains 11 residues.

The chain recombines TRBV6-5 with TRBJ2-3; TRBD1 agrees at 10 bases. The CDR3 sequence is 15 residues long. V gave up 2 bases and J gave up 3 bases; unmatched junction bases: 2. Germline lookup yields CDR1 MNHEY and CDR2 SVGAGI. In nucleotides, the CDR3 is TGTGCCAGCAGTTACGGGACAGGGGTAACAGATACGCAGTATTTT. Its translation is CASSYGTGVTDTQYF.

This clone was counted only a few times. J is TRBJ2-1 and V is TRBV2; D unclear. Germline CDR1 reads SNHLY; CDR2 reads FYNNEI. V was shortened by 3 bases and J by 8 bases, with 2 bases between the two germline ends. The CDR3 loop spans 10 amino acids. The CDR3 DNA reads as TGTGCCAGCAGTGAGGATGAGCAGTTCTTC. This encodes CASSEDEQFF.

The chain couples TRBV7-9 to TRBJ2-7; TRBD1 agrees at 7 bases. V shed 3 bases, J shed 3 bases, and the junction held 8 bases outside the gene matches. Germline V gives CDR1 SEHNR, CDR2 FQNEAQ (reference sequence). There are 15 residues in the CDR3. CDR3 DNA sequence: TGTGCCAGCAGCTTCGGACAGGCGGCCATCTACGAGCAGTACTTC. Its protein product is CASSFGQAAIYEQYF.

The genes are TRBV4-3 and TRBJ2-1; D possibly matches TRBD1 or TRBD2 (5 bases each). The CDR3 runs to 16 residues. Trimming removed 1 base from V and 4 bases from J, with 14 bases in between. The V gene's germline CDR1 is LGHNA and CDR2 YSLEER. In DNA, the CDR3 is TGCGCCAGCAGCCAAGGTGCCGGGACGGAATACAATGAGCAGTTCTTC. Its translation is CASSQGAGTEYNEQFF.

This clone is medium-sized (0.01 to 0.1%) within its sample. The CDR3 DNA follows: TGTGCCAGTAGTATCAGGGGAACTGAGCAGTTCTTC. It specifies CASSIRGTEQFF. This chain uses TRBV19 with TRBJ2-1; D might be TRBD1 (6 bases). V shed 3 bases and J shed 9 bases, with 9 bases lying between them. The CDR3 is made up of 12 amino acids. Germline V gene sequence: CDR1 LNHDA, CDR2 SQIVND (reference sequence). The variable domain in full, completed from reference TRBV19 and TRBJ2-1, reads DGGITQSPKYLFRKEGQNVTLSCEQNLNHDAMYWYRQDPGQGLRLIYYSQIVNDFQKGDIAEGYSVSREKKESFPLTVTSAQKNPTAFYLCASSIRGTEQFFGPGTRLTVL.

The CDR3: CASSLAGFHEQYF. The CDR3, as DNA: TGTGCCAGCAGCTTAGCAGGGTTCCACGAGCAGTACTTC. The chain uses TRBV13 and TRBJ2-7; D may be TRBD1 (5 bases). Germline-derived CDR1 and CDR2 are PRHDT and FYEKMQ (reference sequence). Trimming removed 1 base from V and 5 bases from J, with 9 bases in between. The CDR3 runs 13 residues. Looking up the rest from reference TRBV13 and TRBJ2-7 gives the full variable domain: AAGVIQSPRHLIKEKRETATLKCYPIPRHDTVYWYQQGPGQDPQFLISFYEKMQSDKGSIPDRFSAQQFSDYHSELNMSSLELGDSALYFCASSLAGFHEQYFGPGTRLTVT.

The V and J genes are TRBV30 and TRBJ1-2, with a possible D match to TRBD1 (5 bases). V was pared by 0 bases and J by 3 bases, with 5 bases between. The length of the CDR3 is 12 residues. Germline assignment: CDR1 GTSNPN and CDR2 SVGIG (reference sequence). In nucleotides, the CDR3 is TGTGCCTGGAGTGTGGGGGACTATGGCTACACCTTC. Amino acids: CAWSVGDYGYTF.

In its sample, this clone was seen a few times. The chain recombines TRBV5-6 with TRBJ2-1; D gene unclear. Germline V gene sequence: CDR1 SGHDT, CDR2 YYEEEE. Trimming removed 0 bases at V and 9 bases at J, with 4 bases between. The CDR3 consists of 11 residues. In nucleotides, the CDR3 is TGTGCCAGCAGCTTGGGTGTTGAGCAGTTCTTC. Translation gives CASSLGVEQFF.

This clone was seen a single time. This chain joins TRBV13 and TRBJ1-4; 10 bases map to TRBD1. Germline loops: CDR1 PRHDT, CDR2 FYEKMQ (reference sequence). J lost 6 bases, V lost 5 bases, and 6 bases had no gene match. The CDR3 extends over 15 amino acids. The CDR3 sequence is CASSQTGGADEKLFF. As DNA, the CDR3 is TGTGCCAGCAGCCAGACAGGGGGCGCGGATGAAAAACTGTTTTTT.

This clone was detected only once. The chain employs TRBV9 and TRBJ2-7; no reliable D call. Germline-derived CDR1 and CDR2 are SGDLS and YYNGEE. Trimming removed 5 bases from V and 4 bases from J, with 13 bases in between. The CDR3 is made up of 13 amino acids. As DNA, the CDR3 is TGTGCCAGCAGTCCCCCTGGCGATTACGAGCAGTACTTC. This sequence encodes CASSPPGDYEQYF.

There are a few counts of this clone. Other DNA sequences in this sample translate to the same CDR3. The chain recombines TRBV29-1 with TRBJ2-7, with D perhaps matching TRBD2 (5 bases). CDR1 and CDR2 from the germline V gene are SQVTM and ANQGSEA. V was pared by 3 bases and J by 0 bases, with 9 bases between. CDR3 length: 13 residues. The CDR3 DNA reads TGCAGCGTTGATGGTGGGAGCTCCTACGAGCAGTACTTC. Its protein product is CSVDGGSSYEQYF.

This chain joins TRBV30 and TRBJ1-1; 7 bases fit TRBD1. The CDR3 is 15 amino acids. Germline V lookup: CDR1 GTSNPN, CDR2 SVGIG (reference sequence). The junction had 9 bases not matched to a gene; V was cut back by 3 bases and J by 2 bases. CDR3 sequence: CAWSDSDRANTEAFF. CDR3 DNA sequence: TGTGCCTGGAGCGACTCAGACAGGGCTAACACTGAAGCTTTCTTT.

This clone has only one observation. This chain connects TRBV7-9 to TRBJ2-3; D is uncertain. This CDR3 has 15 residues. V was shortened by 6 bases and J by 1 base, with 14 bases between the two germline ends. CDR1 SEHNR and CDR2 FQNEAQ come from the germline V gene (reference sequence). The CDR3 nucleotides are TGTGCCAGCAGGGGAACTATGGCTGGCACAGATACGCAGTATTTT. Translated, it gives CASRGTMAGTDTQYF.

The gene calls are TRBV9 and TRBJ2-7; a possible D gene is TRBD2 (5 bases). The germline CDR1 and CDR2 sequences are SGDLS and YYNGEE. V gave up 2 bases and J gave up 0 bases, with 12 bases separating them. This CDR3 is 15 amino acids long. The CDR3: CASSVSGGGSYEQYF. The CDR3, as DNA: TGTGCCAGCAGCGTTAGTGGCGGAGGCTCCTACGAGCAGTACTTC.

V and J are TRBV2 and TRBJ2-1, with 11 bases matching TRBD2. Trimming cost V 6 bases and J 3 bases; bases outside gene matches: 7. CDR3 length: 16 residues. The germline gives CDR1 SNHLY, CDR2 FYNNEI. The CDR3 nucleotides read TGTGCCAGCAGAGAAACTAGCGGGAGTAACTACAATGAGCAGTTCTTC. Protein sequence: CASRETSGSNYNEQFF. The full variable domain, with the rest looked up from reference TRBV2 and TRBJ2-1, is EPEVTQTPSHQVTQMGQEVILRCVPISNHLYFYWYRQILGQKVEFLVSFYNNEISEKSEIFDDQFSVERPDGSNFTLKIRSTKLEDSAMYFCASRETSGSNYNEQFFGPGTRLTVL.